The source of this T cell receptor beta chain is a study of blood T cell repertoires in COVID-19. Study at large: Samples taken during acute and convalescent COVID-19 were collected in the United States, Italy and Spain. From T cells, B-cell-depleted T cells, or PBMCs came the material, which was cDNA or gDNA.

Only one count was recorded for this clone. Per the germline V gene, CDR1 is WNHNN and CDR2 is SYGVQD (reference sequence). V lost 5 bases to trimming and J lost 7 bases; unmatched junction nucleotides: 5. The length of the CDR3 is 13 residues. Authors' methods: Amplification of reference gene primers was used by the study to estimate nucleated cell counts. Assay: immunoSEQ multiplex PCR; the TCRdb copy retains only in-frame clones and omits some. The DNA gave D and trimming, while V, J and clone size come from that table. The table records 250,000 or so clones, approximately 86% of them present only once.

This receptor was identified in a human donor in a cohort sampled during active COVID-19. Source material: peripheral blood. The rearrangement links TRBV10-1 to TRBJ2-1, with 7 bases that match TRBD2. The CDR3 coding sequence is TGCGCCAGCAGTTTAGCGGGTCAAAATGAGCAGTTCTTC. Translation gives CASSLAGQNEQFF.